A single sample is the source of the 19 T cell receptor beta chains below, sequenced in a study of cytotoxic CD8 clonotypes in ibrutinib-treated CLL. Some clones are missing from TCRdb's copy, which holds only in-frame ones; the method was immunoSEQ multiplex PCR. Of 25,000 to 30,000 clones listed, around three fifths are singletons. The sequencing here drew on PBMCs, taken before ibrutinib treatment. The receptors derive from a human donor with chronic lymphocytic leukemia.

This clone was recorded only once. The rearrangement joins TRBV5-4 to TRBJ2-1; 7 bases are a match to TRBD2. The V gene's germline CDR1 is SGHNT and CDR2 YYREEE (reference sequence). Trimming removed 5 bases from V and 6 bases from J; junction bases left unmatched: 14. CDR3 length: 16 amino acids. CDR3 protein: CASRTQPWGGTNEQFF. CDR3 nucleotide sequence: TGTGCCAGCAGAACCCAGCCTTGGGGGGGGACCAATGAGCAGTTCTTC.

With regard to this clone: Additional DNA sequences in this sample encode the identical CDR3. The chain has TRBV6-1 and TRBJ2-7, with TRBD2 matching over 10 bases. After removal of 1 base from V and 0 bases from J, the junction contained 0 bases not matched to a gene. The CDR3 spans 15 residues. Germline CDR1 reads MNHNS; CDR2 reads SASEGT. The chain's CDR3 is CASSEGTSGSYEQYF. In nucleotides, the CDR3 is TGTGCCAGCAGTGAAGGGACTAGCGGCTCCTACGAGCAGTACTTC.

V gene TRBV9 combines with J gene TRBJ2-5; TRBD2 agrees at 8 bases. Germline CDR1 is SGDLS and CDR2 is YYNGEE. Germline trimming cut 0 bases from V and 2 bases from J; bases unmatched to any gene: 9. The CDR3 loop spans 17 amino acids. CDR3 region: CASSVGLQRGGQETQYF. The CDR3 bases are TGTGCCAGCAGCGTAGGTTTACAACGGGGGGGACAAGAGACCCAGTACTTC.

The chain joins TRBV28 to TRBJ2-5; D might be TRBD1 or TRBD2, each matching 6 bases. CDR3 length: 14 amino acids. Trimming removed 5 bases from V and 2 bases from J, with 12 bases in between. Germline assignment: CDR1 MDHEN and CDR2 SYDVKM. CDR3 nucleotides: TGTGCCAGCAGTAAGACTAGGGGGCAAGAGACCCAGTACTTC. Translated: CASSKTRGQETQYF.

This rearrangement joins TRBV6-1 to TRBJ1-4, with TRBD1 matching over 9 bases. The CDR3 consists of 14 residues. The V gene end was trimmed by 6 bases and the J gene end by 8 bases; junction bases not matched to a gene: 7. CDR1 and CDR2 from the germline V gene are MNHNS and SASEGT. DNA of the CDR3: TGTGCCAGCAGGACAGGGGGGAGCCGCGAAAAACTGTTTTTT. Translation: CASRTGGSREKLFF.

The V and J genes are TRBV5-1 and TRBJ2-7; TRBD1 is a possible D gene (6 bases). The CDR3 extends over 13 amino acids. Germline assignment: CDR1 SGHRS and CDR2 YFSETQ. The V and J ends lost 6 bases and 2 bases respectively, with 12 bases between them. The CDR3 coding sequence is TGCGCCAGCAAGGACAGCGGAACCTACGAGCAGTACTTC. Translating it yields CASKDSGTYEQYF.

A few counts support this clone. The chain recombines TRBV2 with TRBJ1-5; D unresolved. Germline V lookup: CDR1 SNHLY, CDR2 FYNNEI. Deletions cut 3 bases from V and 3 bases from J, with 12 bases between. This CDR3 has 15 amino acids. CDR3 in DNA: TGTGCCAGCAGTGAGTTTACCACGGACAATCAGCCCCAGCATTTT. Encoded protein: CASSEFTTDNQPQHF.

The genes are TRBV5-1 and TRBJ1-1, with D uncertain. The ends were cut back, 0 bases at V and 3 bases at J, with 6 bases in the middle. This CDR3 spans 13 amino acids. The germline V gene has CDR1 SGHRS and CDR2 YFSETQ. The CDR3 region is CASSLGADTEAFF. The DNA for the CDR3 is TGCGCCAGCAGCTTGGGGGCAGACACTGAAGCTTTCTTT.

V and J are TRBV19 and TRBJ2-7; D unresolved. CDR3 size: 13 residues. V lost 3 bases, J lost 0 bases, and 6 bases lay in between. Germline V gene data show CDR1 as LNHDA and CDR2 as SQIVND (reference sequence). CDR3 protein: CASSIGASYEQYF. Written as DNA, the CDR3 is TGTGCCAGTAGTATCGGCGCCTCCTACGAGCAGTACTTC.

The rearrangement links TRBV5-4 to TRBJ1-1; D is perhaps TRBD1 (5 bases). The CDR3 totals 11 residues. From germline, CDR1 is SGHNT and CDR2 YYREEE (reference sequence). Trimming cost V 7 bases and J 8 bases, with 12 bases left between them. The CDR3 DNA follows: TGTGCCAGCGGGAGGGGAGAGGAAGCTTTCTTT. It translates to CASGRGEEAFF.

Here the CDR3 reads CASSLRGYGYTF. Here the CDR3 DNA reads TGTGCCAGCAGCCTACGGGGCTATGGCTACACCTTC. The chain links TRBV7-8 to TRBJ1-2, with D unresolved. Trimming stripped 5 bases from V and 4 bases from J, with 8 bases between. Looked up from germline, CDR1 is SGHVS and CDR2 is FQNEAQ. The CDR3 totals 12 residues.

In its sample, this clone was seen a few times. The rearrangement uses TRBV6-4 and TRBJ2-1; D unresolved. Trimming took off 4 bases at V and 4 bases at J, with 14 bases between the two ends. CDR1 is MRHNA, CDR2 SNTAGT, per germline. This CDR3 is 15 amino acids long. CDR3 residues: CASSVGPFGYNEQFF. The CDR3 DNA is TGTGCCAGCAGTGTCGGGCCTTTCGGGTACAATGAGCAGTTCTTC.

This clone occurred a few times. This chain uses TRBV2 with TRBJ1-5, with D perhaps TRBD1 (6 bases). V was shortened by 10 bases and J by 3 bases, with 10 bases between the two germline ends. Germline assignment: CDR1 SNHLY and CDR2 FYNNEI. This CDR3 has 12 residues. The CDR3 loop is CATGQINQPQHF. CDR3 sequence (DNA): TGTGCCACCGGACAGATCAATCAGCCCCAGCATTTT.

This chain uses TRBV11-2 with TRBJ2-5; D is undetermined. The CDR3 covers 11 residues. Looked up from germline, CDR1 is SGHAT and CDR2 is FQNNGV. Deletions cut 5 bases from V and 5 bases from J, with 6 bases between. As DNA, the CDR3 is TGTGCCAGCAGCCCCCAGGAGACCCAGTACTTC. Amino acids: CASSPQETQYF.

In its sample, this clone was seen a few times. This sequence joins TRBV28 and TRBJ1-1; D gene unclear. V lost 7 bases and J 6 bases, leaving 9 bases between the germline ends. The germline gives CDR1 MDHEN, CDR2 SYDVKM. This CDR3 is 11 amino acids long. The CDR3 protein is CASTVRAEAFF. DNA of the CDR3: TGTGCCAGCACCGTCCGCGCTGAAGCTTTCTTT.

A few counts support this clone. The chain uses TRBV11-1 and TRBJ2-2; D is uncertain. The V gene lost 8 bases and the J gene lost 6 bases, with 10 bases spanning the gap. Germline lookup yields CDR1 SGHAT and CDR2 FQDESV (reference sequence). The CDR3 has 12 residues. CDR3 nucleotides: TGTGCCAGCCAGAGTAAGGCCGGGGAGCTGTTTTTT. Residues: CASQSKAGELFF.

This clone rates as medium-sized. J is TRBJ2-1 and V is TRBV6-6; 10 bases map to TRBD1. The CDR3 is made up of 15 amino acids. Germline lookup yields CDR1 MNHNY and CDR2 SVGAGI (reference sequence). With 5 bases clipped from V and 5 bases from J, the junction kept 6 bases outside the gene matches. The CDR3, as DNA: TGTGCCAGCAGTCGCCCGGGGACAGGGGACAATGAGCAGTTCTTC. As protein: CASSRPGTGDNEQFF.

This clone came up a few times. The chain links TRBV6-5 to TRBJ1-6, with a possible D match to TRBD1 (6 bases). The V gene's germline CDR1 is MNHEY and CDR2 SVGAGI. The CDR3 is 16 residues long. Trimming stripped 4 bases from V and 2 bases from J, with 12 bases between. The CDR3 is CASSLRGPAYNSPLHF. For the CDR3, the DNA is TGTGCCAGCAGTTTACGGGGGCCTGCCTATAATTCACCCCTCCACTTT.

The CDR3, as DNA: TGTGCCAGCAGCTTAGGAGACAACACCATATATTTT. Translation gives CASSLGDNTIYF. This rearrangement joins TRBV11-2 to TRBJ1-3; D gene unclear. The CDR3 runs to 12 residues. In germline, CDR1 is SGHAT, CDR2 FQNNGV. V was clipped by 1 base and J by 7 bases, with 5 bases between them. The complete variable domain, with remaining parts taken from reference TRBV11-2 and TRBJ1-3, reads EAGVAQSPRYKIIEKRQSVAFWCNPISGHATLYWYQQILGQGPKLLIQFQNNGVVDDSQLPKDRFSAERLKGVDSTLKIQPAKLEDSAVYLCASSLGDNTIYFGEGSWLTVV.